This T cell receptor beta chain is from a study of T cell repertoires in ileal Crohn's disease. Time point described: inflamed ileum from the surgical specimen. Comments on this clone: Its antigen is still unknown.

Overall study findings and caveats: Clonality above 26.8% at surgery always came with endoscopic recurrence.

Produced via immunoSEQ multiplex PCR; TCRdb's table is partial and in-frame only. The table includes around 15,000 clones, less than 80% detected once. With V trimmed by 4 bases and J by 7 bases, 8 bases remained unmatched. The CDR3 is 13 amino acids. The germline gives CDR1 SGHDT, CDR2 YYEEEE. The rearrangement uses TRBV5-6 and TRBJ2-7, with 7 bases identical to TRBD1. The sequencing sample was made of ileal tissue. The receptor's source is an adult with Crohn's disease. In DNA, the CDR3 is TGTGCCAGCAGCCGGACAGGCTACCGGGAGCAGTACTTC. This sequence encodes CASSRTGYREQYF. The full variable domain, its missing parts supplied by reference TRBV5-6 and TRBJ2-7, is DAGVTQSPTHLIKTRGQQVTLRCSPKSGHDTVSWYQQALGQGPQFIFQYYEEEERQRGNFPDRFSGHQFPNYSSELNVNALLLGDSALYLCASSRTGYREQYFGPGTRLTVT.